This entry lists 15 T cell receptor beta chains sequenced from one sample in a study of early T cells in non-severe SARS-CoV-2 infection (dated by TCRdb to about 2021). The library came from 5' RACE. The instrument given in TCRdb is NextSeq 500. The public reads were reprocessed in TCRdb via fastp at Q25 and MiXCR, keeping in-frame beta chains. Each CDR3 protein gets just one entry, which takes the most common genes and DNA from the rows behind it. The sample contains some 87,000 distinct CDR3 sequences, 12% of them found a single time. Of the sample, about 2.6% is held by the ten largest clones. Material for sequencing was whole blood. The receptor set was obtained from an adult who was a healthcare worker with PCR-confirmed SARS-CoV-2 infection or an uninfected control (not recorded which).

The chain is built from TRBV20-1 and TRBJ2-2; D perhaps matches TRBD1 (5 bases). Trimming took 5 bases from V and 4 from J, leaving 14 bases between them. This CDR3 comprises 14 residues. Germline V gene sequence: CDR1 DFQATT, CDR2 SNEGSKA (reference sequence). CDR3 DNA sequence: TGCAGTGCTCCTCGACGGACACTCACCGGGGAGCTGTTTTTT. Translation gives CSAPRRTLTGELFF.

This clonotype was observed a handful of times. The chain employs TRBV3-1 and TRBJ1-5; TRBD1 is a possible D gene (6 bases). Trimming left V 5 bases short and J 8 bases short, with 13 bases between. Germline CDR1 reads LGHDT; CDR2 reads YNNKEL (reference sequence). CDR3 length equals 13 residues. The chain's CDR3 is CASSDTGTEPQHF. CDR3 DNA sequence: TGTGCCAGCAGCGATACAGGGACCGAGCCCCAGCATTTT.

This sequence joins TRBV5-4 and TRBJ2-3; 8 bases map to TRBD2. The ends lost 1 base at V and 4 bases at J; junction bases unmatched: 8. This CDR3 region has 16 residues. Germline CDR1 and CDR2: SGHNT and YYREEE (reference sequence). The CDR3 sequence: CASSLRLAGGSDTQYF. The CDR3 coding sequence is TGTGCCAGCAGCTTGAGGCTAGCGGGCGGGTCAGATACGCAGTATTTT.

This clonotype has at least ten counts. The V and J genes are TRBV18 and TRBJ2-5; 8 bases are shared with TRBD2. Trimming removed 2 bases from V and 5 bases from J; junction bases left unmatched: 7. The germline V gene has CDR1 KGHSH and CDR2 LQKENI. This CDR3 spans 15 amino acids. The CDR3 here is CASSPNPGTRETQYF. In DNA form, the CDR3 reads TGTGCCAGCTCACCAAATCCAGGGACTAGGGAGACCCAGTACTTC.

This clonotype came up a few times. The chain uses TRBV12-3 or TRBV12-4 and TRBJ1-5; TRBD1 matches at 7 bases. The CDR3 contains 15 residues. V lost 7 bases, J lost 6 bases, and 12 bases stayed unmatched. The CDR3 coding sequence is TGTGCCAGCACCCAGGAAGGGGGCGAGGTTCAGCCCCAGCATTTT. It yields the protein CASTQEGGEVQPQHF.

This clonotype has only a few counts. The chain combines TRBV29-1 with TRBJ1-2; the D is unclear. Trimming took off 2 bases at V and 5 bases at J, with 12 bases between the two ends. The length of the CDR3 is 13 residues. CDR1 SQVTM and CDR2 ANQGSEA come from the germline V gene. The CDR3 nucleotides read TGCAGCGTTGAAAACCGGATCGATTATGGCTACACCTTC. It encodes CSVENRIDYGYTF.

This clonotype was seen only a few times. The V and J genes are TRBV5-8 and TRBJ1-1; D not resolved. The CDR3 loop spans 12 amino acids. CDR1 and CDR2 from the germline V gene are SGHTS and YDEGEE. The V and J ends lost 4 bases and 4 bases respectively, with 8 bases between them. The chain's CDR3 is CASSDLSTEAFF. CDR3 nucleotides: TGTGCCAGCAGCGATTTGAGCACTGAAGCTTTCTTT.

The chain combines TRBV28 with TRBJ2-7, with 10 bases aligning to TRBD1. Trimming took 8 bases from V and 2 from J; bases not matched to a gene: 6. Germline loops: CDR1 MDHEN, CDR2 SYDVKM. The CDR3 is 14 residues long. Written as DNA, the CDR3 is TGTGCCAGCTGGGGACAGGGGCCCGCCTACGAGCAGTACTTC. This translates into CASWGQGPAYEQYF.

The gene calls are TRBV2 and TRBJ2-1; 7 positions agree with TRBD1. The CDR3 totals 14 residues. Trimming took 7 bases from V and 5 from J; bases not matched to a gene: 8. Germline values: CDR1 SNHLY, CDR2 FYNNEI. The DNA for the CDR3 is TGTGCCAGCAAAGGAGATGGGACAGACAATGAGCAGTTCTTC. Translating it yields CASKGDGTDNEQFF.

This clonotype was detected ten times or more. The genes are TRBV9 and TRBJ1-3, with a weak D call TRBD1 (5 bases). The CDR3 loop spans 16 amino acids. Looked up from germline, CDR1 is SGDLS and CDR2 is YYNGEE. The V gene lost 5 bases and the J gene lost 2 bases, with 17 bases spanning the gap. CDR3 coding DNA: TGTGCCAGCAGTGCATATAATCAGGACACTGGAAACACCATATATTTT. This encodes CASSAYNQDTGNTIYF.

This clonotype was observed many times. The chain is built from TRBV24-1 and TRBJ2-1; 8 bases are a match to TRBD1. The CDR3 consists of 16 residues. V gave up 4 bases and J gave up 9 bases; unmatched junction bases: 13. The V gene's germline CDR1 is KGHDR and CDR2 SFDVKD. The CDR3 loop reads CATSDVGGQGSREQFF. The CDR3 nucleotides are TGTGCCACCAGTGACGTCGGCGGACAGGGTTCCCGTGAGCAGTTCTTC.

V gene TRBV5-1 combines with J gene TRBJ2-1; possibly TRBD1 or TRBD2 for D (5 bases each). This CDR3 has 17 residues. Trimming pared 3 bases from V and 7 bases from J, leaving 23 bases between. The germline CDR1 and CDR2 sequences are SGHRS and YFSETQ. CDR3 region: CASSSRGARIEGNEQFF. In nucleotides, the CDR3 is TGCGCCAGCAGCTCCCGTGGTGCCCGAATCGAGGGGAATGAGCAGTTCTTC.

The sample holds a few counts of this clonotype. This sequence joins TRBV7-8 and TRBJ2-1; D is unresolved. This CDR3 is 15 amino acids long. In germline, CDR1 is SGHVS, CDR2 FQNEAQ. V gave up 0 bases and J gave up 2 bases, with 8 bases separating them. The CDR3 sequence: CASSLAGPTYNEQFF. The CDR3 DNA is TGTGCCAGCAGCTTAGCGGGTCCCACCTACAATGAGCAGTTCTTC.

This clonotype was counted ten times or more. The rearrangement links TRBV5-5 to TRBJ2-3; D ambiguous. V lost 4 bases to trimming and J lost 2 bases, with 11 bases between them. The CDR3 runs to 14 residues. The V gene's germline CDR1 is SGHKS and CDR2 YYEKEE (reference sequence). Here the CDR3 reads CASSRTPTTDTQYF. The CDR3 region has the DNA TGTGCCAGCAGCAGAACGCCCACCACAGATACGCAGTATTTT.

This clonotype was detected ten times or more. The V call is TRBV5-4, the J call TRBJ2-3, with 7 bases identical to TRBD1. CDR1 and CDR2 from the germline V gene are SGHNT and YYREEE (reference sequence). This CDR3 has 14 residues. Trimming cost V 3 bases and J 3 bases; bases outside gene matches: 4. CDR3 sequence (DNA): TGTGCCAGCAGCTGGACACAGGGGACAGATACGCAGTATTTT. Its protein is CASSWTQGTDTQYF.